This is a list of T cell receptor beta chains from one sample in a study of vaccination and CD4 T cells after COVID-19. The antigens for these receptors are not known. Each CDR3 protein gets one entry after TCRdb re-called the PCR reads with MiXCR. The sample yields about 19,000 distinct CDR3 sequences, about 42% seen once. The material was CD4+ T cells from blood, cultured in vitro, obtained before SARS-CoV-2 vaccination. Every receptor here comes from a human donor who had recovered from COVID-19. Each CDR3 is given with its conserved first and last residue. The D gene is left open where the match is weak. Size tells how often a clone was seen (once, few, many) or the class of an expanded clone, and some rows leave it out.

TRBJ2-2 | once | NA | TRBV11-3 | TGTGCCAGCAGCTTCATCAGTGACTTAAGGTCCGGGGAGCTGTTTTTT | CASSFISDLRSGELFF
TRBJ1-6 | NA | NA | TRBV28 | TGTGCCAGCAGAGCAGTTGCCGGGTCGAATTCACCCCTCCACTTT | CASRAVAGSNSPLHF
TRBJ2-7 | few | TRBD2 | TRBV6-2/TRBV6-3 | TGTGCCAGCAGTTCGGGACTAGCTCCCTACGAGCAGTACTTC | CASSSGLAPYEQYF
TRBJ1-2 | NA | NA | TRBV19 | TGTGCCTCAAACGTAGGTGGGGCTAACTATGGCTACACCTTC | CASNVGGANYGYTF
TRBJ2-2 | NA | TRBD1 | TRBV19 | TGTGCCAGTAGTTCCGGGACAGGGGGGAACACCGGGGAGCTGTTTTTT | CASSSGTGGNTGELFF
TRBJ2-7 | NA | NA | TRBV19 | TGTGCCAGTAGTATAGCAACAGACAGCTACGAGCAGTACTTC | CASSIATDSYEQYF
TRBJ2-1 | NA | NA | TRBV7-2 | TGTGCCAGCAGCTTATCTCCAGGGACATCCTACAATGAGCAGTTCTTC | CASSLSPGTSYNEQFF
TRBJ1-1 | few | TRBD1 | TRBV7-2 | TGTGCCAGCAGCTTAAGACAGGGGATTGAAGCTTTCTTT | CASSLRQGIEAFF
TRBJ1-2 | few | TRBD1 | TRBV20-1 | TGCAGTGCTTGGACAGGGTTGGGCTATGGCTACACCTTC | CSAWTGLGYGYTF
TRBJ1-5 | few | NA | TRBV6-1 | TGTGCCAGCAGAGCCGATAAGGGGCGCTCGGGTCAGCCCCAGCATTTT | CASRADKGRSGQPQHF
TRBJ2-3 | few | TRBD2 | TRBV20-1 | TGCAGTGCTAGGCGACTAGCGGGACTACCCACAGATACGCAGTATTTT | CSARRLAGLPTDTQYF
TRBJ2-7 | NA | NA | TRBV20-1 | TGCAGTGCACCGACAGGACCCTACGAGCAGTACTTC | CSAPTGPYEQYF
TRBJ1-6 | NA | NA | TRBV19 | TGTGCCAGTAGCAACATTCAGGACAGTCTTAATTCACCCCTCCACTTT | CASSNIQDSLNSPLHF
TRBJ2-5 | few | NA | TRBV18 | TGTGCCAGCTCACCAAAAACAGGGTCTGGAGAGACCCAGTACTTC | CASSPKTGSGETQYF
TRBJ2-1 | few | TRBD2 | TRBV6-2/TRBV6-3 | TGTGCCAGCAAACCAAAAAGCGGGAGCAATGAGCAGTTCTTC | CASKPKSGSNEQFF
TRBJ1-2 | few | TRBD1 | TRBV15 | TGTGCCACCAGCAGAGATTACGCCTCCCAACAGGGGGGCTACACCTTC | CATSRDYASQQGGYTF
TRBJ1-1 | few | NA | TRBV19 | TGTGCCAGCCTAACACCCGGCACGAACACTGAAGCTTTCTTT | CASLTPGTNTEAFF
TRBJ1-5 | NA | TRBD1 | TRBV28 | TGTGCCAGCAGTCCCCAATACCGACAGGGGGGAAACTTCAATCAGCCCCAGCATTTT | CASSPQYRQGGNFNQPQHF
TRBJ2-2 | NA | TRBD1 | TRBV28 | TGTGCCAGCAGTCCCCAGGGACAGGGTGGGAGGACCGGGGAGCTGTTTTTT | CASSPQGQGGRTGELFF
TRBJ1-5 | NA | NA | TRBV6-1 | TGTGCCAGCAGAGGGCGGGATCAGCCCCAGCATTTT | CASRGRDQPQHF
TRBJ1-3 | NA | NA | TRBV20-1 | TGCAGTGCCAGCCCGGGTCCCCGCTCTGGAAACACCATATATTTT | CSASPGPRSGNTIYF